A single sample is the source of the 23 T cell receptor beta chains below, sequenced in a study of blood T cells in healthy people across ages. A J-beta primer mix and a sample-barcoded 5' primer were used in a second PCR of about 7 to 12 cycles. TCRdb re-analysed the 5' RACE reads in MiXCR, keeping a single row per CDR3 protein. Of approximately 680,000 distinct CDR3 sequences in the sample, 32% are singletons; the top ten hold 15% to 17%. The sequenced material came from blood. These receptor sequences come from a woman aged 80 or older in good health.

Details on this clonotype: This clone may be a read error of a much larger clone one base away. The genes are TRBV7-8 and TRBJ2-5; possible D gene TRBD2, 6 bases. V lost 4 bases and J 2 bases, leaving 17 bases between the germline ends. Per the germline V gene, CDR1 is SGHVS and CDR2 is FQNEAQ. The length of the CDR3 is 16 residues. The chain's CDR3 is CASSSRAGSAQETQYF. The CDR3 coding sequence is TGTGCCAGCAGCTCCCGCGCGGGGAGCGCACAAGAGACCCAGTACTTC.

This clonotype came up many times. The rearrangement uses TRBV7-9 and TRBJ2-1, with 8 bases fitting TRBD2. Germline loops: CDR1 SEHNR, CDR2 FQNEAQ (reference sequence). Trimming cost V 8 bases and J 1 base; bases outside gene matches: 13. The CDR3 totals 17 residues. DNA for the CDR3: TGTGCCAGCGGCACATCGAGGCGCGGGGGGTCCTACAATGAGCAGTTCTTC. It translates to CASGTSRRGGSYNEQFF.

This clonotype was observed a handful of times. The rearrangement links TRBV29-1 to TRBJ1-1; 9 bases map to TRBD1. Germline CDR1 is SQVTM and CDR2 is ANQGSEA. V dropped 4 bases and J dropped 2; count of bases not matched to a gene: 11. This CDR3 is 16 amino acids long. The CDR3 loop is CSVARGGGQGNTEAFF. CDR3 sequence (DNA): TGCAGCGTTGCAAGAGGTGGGGGACAGGGCAACACTGAAGCTTTCTTT.

This clonotype was found once. Since no conserved phenylalanine or tryptophan closes the CDR3, a read error is the likely cause. The chain joins TRBV3-1 to TRBJ2-5; D is uncertain. CDR3 size: 11 residues. V was pared by 4 bases and J by 5 bases, with 5 bases between. CDR1 is LGHDT, CDR2 YNNKEL, per germline (reference sequence). The CDR3 loop reads CASSLRETQYC. In DNA form, the CDR3 reads TGTGCCAGCAGCCTCAGGGAGACCCAGTACTGC.

This chain joins TRBV20-1 and TRBJ2-3; D possibly corresponds to TRBD1 (6 bases). CDR3 length: 13 residues. Per the germline V gene, CDR1 is DFQATT and CDR2 is SNEGSKA (reference sequence). Trimming removed 3 bases from V and 4 bases from J, with 11 bases in between. The CDR3 DNA reads as TGCAGTGCTAGTCCAGGGGTGTCAGATACGCAGTATTTT. Its translation: CSASPGVSDTQYF.

The table lists this clonotype with many counts. The V gene is TRBV5-1, the J gene TRBJ1-2, with unresolved D. Trimming removed 0 bases at V and 8 bases at J, with 14 bases between. The CDR3 has 14 amino acids. Germline V gene sequence: CDR1 SGHRS, CDR2 YFSETQ. CDR3 in DNA: TGCGCCAGCAGCTTGGAGGCCCGGTGGTCGGGCTACACCTTC. Protein product: CASSLEARWSGYTF.

The chain carries TRBV20-1 and TRBJ2-1, with 11 bases fitting TRBD2. After removal of 5 bases from V and 3 bases from J, the junction contained 6 bases not matched to a gene. Germline-derived CDR1 and CDR2 are DFQATT and SNEGSKA (reference sequence). This CDR3 contains 15 residues. The CDR3 reads CSALALAGGYNEQFF. In nucleotides, the CDR3 is TGCAGTGCTCTCGCGCTAGCGGGGGGCTACAATGAGCAGTTCTTC.

For the CDR3, the DNA is TGTGCCAGCAGTTACTCGTTTGGTGACACTGAAGCTTTCTTT. Protein product: CASSYSFGDTEAFF. This chain connects TRBV6-5 to TRBJ1-1; no definite D call. CDR1 and CDR2 from the germline V gene are MNHEY and SVGAGI. The CDR3 is 14 amino acids. The V end was cut by 0 bases, the J end by 3 bases, with 8 bases between.

Written as DNA, the CDR3 is TGTGCCAGCAGCTTAGCGAGGGAGGTTGCTGAAGCTTTCTTT. Translating gives CASSLAREVAEAFF. This chain connects TRBV7-2 to TRBJ1-1, with D hard to call. V lost 0 bases, J lost 6 bases, and 11 bases lay in between. The CDR3 is 14 residues long. CDR1 is SGHTA and CDR2 is FQGNSA in the germline V gene.

This clonotype occurred many times. The chain employs TRBV18 and TRBJ2-5; D is possibly TRBD2 (6 bases). The germline V gene encodes CDR1 KGHSH and CDR2 LQKENI. CDR3 size: 14 residues. Trimming took 6 bases from V and 4 from J, leaving 15 bases between them. CDR3 region: CASSDPFGGETQYF. The CDR3 DNA sequence: TGTGCCAGCTCGGACCCATTCGGGGGAGAGACCCAGTACTTC. Together with reference TRBV18 and TRBJ2-5, the CDR3 gives the full variable domain: NAGVMQNPRHLVRRRGQEARLRCSPMKGHSHVYWYRQLPEEGLKFMVYLQKENIIDESGMPKERFSAEFPKEGPSILRIQQVVRGDSAAYFCASSDPFGGETQYFGPGTRLLVL.

This clonotype was observed at least ten times. The rearrangement joins TRBV28 to TRBJ1-2, with D possibly TRBD1 on 6 matching bases. There are 13 residues in the CDR3. CDR1 is MDHEN, CDR2 SYDVKM, per germline. The ends were cut back, 8 bases at V and 5 bases at J, with 15 bases in the middle. The CDR3 loop is CASLGAGQYGYTF. As DNA, the CDR3 is TGTGCCAGCCTTGGGGCGGGACAATATGGCTACACCTTC.

This clonotype has at least ten counts. The chain combines TRBV24-1 with TRBJ2-5; no clear D gene. V was shortened by 2 bases and J by 4 bases, with 10 bases between the two germline ends. The CDR3 runs 14 residues. In germline, CDR1 is KGHDR, CDR2 SFDVKD. The DNA for the CDR3 is TGTGCCACCAGTGATTCCGTAGGGCGAGAGACCCAGTACTTC. It is translated as CATSDSVGRETQYF.

This clonotype has only a few counts. A much larger clone differs by one base, so this may be a read error. J is TRBJ2-3 and V is TRBV12-3 or TRBV12-4; 11 bases line up with TRBD2. The CDR3 is made up of 16 amino acids. The DNA for the CDR3 is TGTGCCAGCAGTCTACCTAGCGGGGGGAACACAGATGCGCAGTATTTT. Amino acid sequence: CASSLPSGGNTDAQYF.

This chain joins TRBV20-1 and TRBJ2-1; 10 bases line up with TRBD2. From germline, CDR1 is DFQATT and CDR2 SNEGSKA (reference sequence). This CDR3 has 14 amino acids. V trimming: 6 bases; J trimming: 4 bases; junction bases outside the gene matches: 6. CDR3 DNA sequence: TGCAGTGCCCTAAGCGGGAGGGAGTACAATGAGCAGTTCTTC. Residues: CSALSGREYNEQFF.

This clonotype came up a few times. The chain employs TRBV2 and TRBJ1-1; 8 bases fit TRBD1. This CDR3 contains 13 residues. V was clipped by 9 bases and J by 4 bases; unmatched bases: 7. From germline, CDR1 is SNHLY and CDR2 FYNNEI. The CDR3 sequence is CASGRQGSTEAFF. For the CDR3, the DNA is TGTGCCAGTGGCCGACAGGGGAGCACTGAAGCTTTCTTT.

This clonotype appeared once. The rearrangement links TRBV12-3 or TRBV12-4 to TRBJ1-1; tentatively, D is TRBD1 (6 bases). The CDR3 covers 12 residues. Trimming pared 3 bases from V and 11 bases from J, leaving 13 bases between. The CDR3 DNA follows: TGTGCCAGCAGTTTCCCCTCGGGGGCGGCTTTCTTT. Amino acid sequence: CASSFPSGAAFF.

The rearrangement joins TRBV10-3 to TRBJ1-5; D is undetermined. The CDR3 is 15 residues long. CDR1 and CDR2 from the germline V gene are ENHRY and SYGVKD. Trimming removed 10 bases from V and 0 bases from J, with 16 bases in between. The CDR3 region has the DNA TGTGCCACCACCGACTGGCTAGATAGCAATCAGCCCCAGCATTTT. Its protein product is CATTDWLDSNQPQHF.

V is TRBV6-5 and J is TRBJ1-6, with 8 bases matching TRBD1. This CDR3 has 13 amino acids. Per germline, CDR1 MNHEY and CDR2 SVGAGI. After removal of 8 bases from V and 8 bases from J, the junction contained 5 bases not matched to a gene. CDR3 sequence: CASRTGLDSPLHF. CDR3 DNA: TGTGCCAGCCGGACAGGGTTGGATTCACCCCTCCACTTT.

J is TRBJ1-2 and V is TRBV12-3 or TRBV12-4; the D gene is possibly TRBD1 (5 bases). The length of the CDR3 is 16 residues. Trimming stripped 5 bases from V and 2 bases from J, with 18 bases between. Here the CDR3 reads CASSRQPPFTNYGYTF. The CDR3 nucleotides are TGTGCCAGCAGTAGACAGCCCCCCTTCACGAACTATGGCTACACCTTC.

Details on this clonotype: A much larger clone differs from this one at a single base, so this may be a read error. The V gene is TRBV7-7, the J gene TRBJ2-4, with 8 bases that match TRBD2. This CDR3 comprises 17 residues. Per the germline V gene, CDR1 is SSHAT and CDR2 is FNYEAQ (reference sequence). The DNA of the CDR3 is TGTGCTAGCAGCTCGGCCCCCGGGGGGGCATCCTACAATGAGCAGTACTTC. Its protein is CASSSAPGGASYNEQYF.

This clonotype was detected ten times or more. V is TRBV19 and J is TRBJ2-7, with a tentative D call TRBD1 (5 bases). V lost 3 bases and J 3 bases, leaving 9 bases between the germline ends. Germline assignment: CDR1 LNHDA and CDR2 SQIVND (reference sequence). CDR3 length equals 13 residues. CDR3 loop: CASSIARDYEQYF. The CDR3 DNA reads as TGTGCCAGTAGTATTGCCAGGGACTACGAGCAGTACTTC.

This rearrangement joins TRBV2 to TRBJ1-5, with unresolved D. V was trimmed by 8 bases and J by 2 bases, leaving 10 bases between them. This CDR3 comprises 13 residues. Germline V CDR1 and CDR2: SNHLY, FYNNEI. DNA for the CDR3: TGTGCCAGCGAACCGGAGGGCAATCAGCCCCAGCATTTT. Amino acids: CASEPEGNQPQHF.

In this sample, this clonotype turned up a few times. V and J are TRBV7-6 and TRBJ2-5; 9 bases are a match to TRBD1. V was clipped by 5 bases and J by 5 bases; unmatched bases: 9. Germline CDR1 reads SGHVS; CDR2 reads FNYEAQ. The CDR3 has 15 residues. The CDR3 coding sequence is TGTGCCAGCAGCCCGAGGGACAGGGCCTGGGAGACCCAGTACTTC. It codes for CASSPRDRAWETQYF.